The 25 T cell receptor beta chains listed next were all sequenced from one sample in a study of blood T cell repertoires in COVID-19. Sequencing used immunoSEQ multiplex PCR; TCRdb keeps in-frame clones, though not all of them. The sample lists tens of thousands of clones, 91% occurring once. Sequencing input: peripheral blood. The receptor set was obtained from a woman between 45 and 60 years old in a cohort sampled during active COVID-19.

The genes are TRBV28 and TRBJ2-5; 8 positions match TRBD2. V gave up 6 bases and J gave up 0 bases; unmatched junction bases: 6. This CDR3 has 15 amino acids. Looked up from germline, CDR1 is MDHEN and CDR2 is SYDVKM. The CDR3 loop reads CASSLGTRYQETQYF. In DNA form, the CDR3 reads TGTGCCAGCAGCCTCGGGACTAGGTACCAAGAGACCCAGTACTTC.

This chain uses TRBV20-1 with TRBJ2-1; 7 positions match TRBD2. The CDR3 consists of 13 residues. CDR1 is DFQATT, CDR2 SNEGSKA, per germline (reference sequence). V shed 3 bases, J shed 6 bases, and the junction held 5 bases outside the gene matches. Here the CDR3 reads CSASITGGNEQFF. DNA of the CDR3: TGCAGTGCTAGTATAACGGGGGGCAATGAGCAGTTCTTC.

The rearrangement joins TRBV7-3 to TRBJ1-2; 8 nucleotides agree with TRBD1. Germline CDR1 SGHTA, CDR2 FQGTGA. CDR3 size: 16 residues. V shed 1 base and J 2 bases; nucleotides not matched to a gene: 6. CDR3: CASSLNPGTGNYGYTF. In nucleotides, the CDR3 is TGTGCCAGCAGCTTAAACCCCGGGACAGGAAACTATGGCTACACCTTC.

The chain joins TRBV29-1 to TRBJ2-3; no definite D call. This CDR3 has 11 residues. The germline V and J ends were trimmed by 7 bases and 6 bases, with 11 bases remaining between them. The germline V gene encodes CDR1 SQVTM and CDR2 ANQGSEA. CDR3 DNA sequence: TGCAGCGCCCTTCGAGCCGATACGCAGTATTTT. Translated: CSALRADTQYF.

The chain recombines TRBV5-6 with TRBJ2-2, with 10 bases identical to TRBD2. J lost 4 bases, V lost 4 bases, and 7 bases had no gene match. This CDR3 spans 16 amino acids. Per the germline V gene, CDR1 is SGHDT and CDR2 is YYEEEE. The CDR3 DNA reads as TGTGCCAGCAGCCGCACCGGGACTAGCGTCACCGGGGAGCTGTTTTTT. Protein sequence: CASSRTGTSVTGELFF.

DNA for the CDR3: TGTGCCAGCAGCTTTTCCGAGGGGACACCCTACGAGCAGTACTTC. Its protein is CASSFSEGTPYEQYF. This rearrangement joins TRBV11-2 to TRBJ2-7; a possible D gene is TRBD1 (6 bases). Germline V gene data show CDR1 as SGHAT and CDR2 as FQNNGV. Trimming left V 3 bases short and J 2 bases short, with 14 bases between. The CDR3 is made up of 15 amino acids.

The V and J genes are TRBV3-1 (or the pseudogene TRBV3-2) and TRBJ1-3; D call uncertain. CDR1 is LGHDT, CDR2 YNNKEL, per germline (reference sequence). The CDR3 is 15 amino acids. Trimming removed 4 bases at V and 0 bases at J, with 10 bases between. The CDR3 DNA reads TGTGCCAGCAGCCGGGCCCGTAACTCTGGAAACACCATATATTTT. Amino acid sequence: CASSRARNSGNTIYF.

This chain uses TRBV7-3 with TRBJ1-1; TRBD1 aligns across 9 bases. Germline V gives CDR1 SGHTA, CDR2 FQGTGA. With 5 bases clipped from V and 4 bases from J, the junction kept 17 bases outside the gene matches. This CDR3 is built from 18 residues. The DNA for the CDR3 is TGTGCCAGCAGCCCGCAGGGGGGGGGACAGGGTCTTGGCACTGAAGCTTTCTTT. It specifies CASSPQGGGQGLGTEAFF.

For this clone: Relative to the germline gene, one junction end is altered; a read error may explain this. This chain connects TRBV6-6 to TRBJ1-2, with 8 nucleotides matching TRBD1. This CDR3 has 16 amino acids. The germline V gene has CDR1 MNHNY and CDR2 SVGAGI (reference sequence). The CDR3 DNA reads as TGTGCCAGCAGTCGAGGGACAGGACTTATTCATTATGGCCACACCTTC. It specifies CASSRGTGLIHYGHTF.

This sequence joins TRBV6-5 and TRBJ1-5, with TRBD1 matching 7 bases. Per the germline V gene, CDR1 is MNHEY and CDR2 is SVGAGI. V shed 8 bases, J shed 1 base, and the junction held 5 bases outside the gene matches. The CDR3 contains 14 residues. The CDR3 protein is CASGTQGSNQPQHF. CDR3 DNA: TGTGCCAGCGGGACACAGGGGAGCAATCAGCCCCAGCATTTT.

The gene calls are TRBV28 and TRBJ2-2, with D possibly being TRBD1 (6 bases). Looked up from germline, CDR1 is MDHEN and CDR2 is SYDVKM. V lost 2 bases to trimming and J lost 5 bases, with 12 bases between them. The CDR3 is made up of 15 amino acids. The chain's CDR3 is CASSLRGQLTGELFF. CDR3 bases: TGTGCCAGCAGTTTAAGAGGACAGTTGACCGGGGAGCTGTTTTTT.

The chain links TRBV6-1 to TRBJ2-1, with 8 bases matching TRBD2. Germline CDR1 MNHNS, CDR2 SASEGT. This CDR3 contains 15 residues. V dropped 3 bases and J dropped 4; count of bases not matched to a gene: 5. The CDR3 bases are TGTGCCAGCAGTGACGCCGGGACTAGTTACAATGAGCAGTTCTTC. It codes for CASSDAGTSYNEQFF.

The CDR3 DNA reads as TGCGCCAGCAGCCTCGGACTAGCGGGATACACAGATACGCAGTATTTT. It translates to CASSLGLAGYTDTQYF. V is TRBV5-1 and J is TRBJ2-3; 12 bases agree with TRBD2. This CDR3 has 16 amino acids. The V gene's germline CDR1 is SGHRS and CDR2 YFSETQ. Trimming took 4 bases from V and 2 from J; bases not matched to a gene: 5.

V is TRBV5-1 and J is TRBJ2-5; 9 bases match TRBD1. This CDR3 has 14 residues. Germline CDR1 reads SGHRS; CDR2 reads YFSETQ. Trimming removed 4 bases from V and 3 bases from J; junction bases left unmatched: 4. The CDR3 loop is CASSPRTGEETQYF. Here the CDR3 DNA reads TGCGCCAGCAGCCCGAGGACAGGGGAAGAGACCCAGTACTTC.

The rearrangement uses TRBV5-1 and TRBJ2-1; TRBD2 is a possible D gene (5 bases). V lost 2 bases and J lost 0, with 21 bases in between. This CDR3 contains 19 residues. Germline CDR1 reads SGHRS; CDR2 reads YFSETQ. The CDR3 DNA is TGCGCCAGCAGCTTACACCGGCGGGCTCAGGTCCTCTCCTACAATGAGCAGTTCTTC. This codes for CASSLHRRAQVLSYNEQFF.

In DNA, the CDR3 is TGTGCCAGCAGCCCGGGACAGAGGAATAACTATGGCTACACCTTC. Translating it yields CASSPGQRNNYGYTF. J is TRBJ1-2 and V is TRBV11-2; TRBD1 matches 7 bases. V lost 5 bases and J lost 1; bases outside the gene matches: 7. The V gene's germline CDR1 is SGHAT and CDR2 FQNNGV. The CDR3 sequence is 15 residues long.

The chain joins TRBV10-3 to TRBJ1-5; 9 nucleotides line up with TRBD1. Germline V CDR1 and CDR2: ENHRY, SYGVKD. The junction had 4 bases not matched to a gene; V was cut back by 2 bases and J by 5 bases. This CDR3 is 15 amino acids long. The CDR3, as DNA: TGTGCCATCAGTGAGAGGACAGGGGCTGATCAGCCCCAGCATTTT. Translation gives CAISERTGADQPQHF.

V usage is TRBV9 and J usage is TRBJ2-7, with 10 bases lining up with TRBD1. CDR1 is SGDLS, CDR2 YYNGEE, per germline. With V trimmed by 4 bases and J by 2 bases, 6 bases remained unmatched. The CDR3 sequence is 15 residues long. Written as DNA, the CDR3 is TGTGCCAGCAGCCCCGGGACAGGGGTTGCCTACGAGCAGTACTTC. Translating gives CASSPGTGVAYEQYF.

The chain joins TRBV6-1 to TRBJ2-5; 14 bases are a match to TRBD2. The ends lost 3 bases at V and 4 bases at J; junction bases unmatched: 7. Per germline, CDR1 MNHNS and CDR2 SASEGT. The CDR3 spans 17 residues. This CDR3 is CASSDPRLAGGIETQYF. The CDR3 DNA reads as TGTGCCAGCAGTGACCCACGACTAGCGGGAGGGATAGAGACCCAGTACTTC.

J is TRBJ1-3 and V is TRBV5-1; D is unresolved. Between the trimmed V and J ends, which lost 2 bases and 0 bases, there was a span of 9 bases. The CDR3 runs 15 residues. Germline V gives CDR1 SGHRS, CDR2 YFSETQ. CDR3 sequence reads: CASSFGVLSGNTIYF. The CDR3 coding sequence is TGCGCCAGCAGCTTCGGGGTGCTCTCTGGAAACACCATATATTTT.

This clone was found once. The gene calls are TRBV25-1 and TRBJ2-3, with D maybe TRBD2 (5 bases). The CDR3 has 14 amino acids. Germline V gene sequence: CDR1 MGHDK, CDR2 SYGVNS. The V gene lost 5 bases and the J gene lost 2 bases, with 11 bases spanning the gap. CDR3 sequence reads: CASSFGGLTDTQYF. The CDR3 region has the DNA TGTGCCAGCAGTTTTGGAGGACTCACAGATACGCAGTATTTT.

The V and J genes are TRBV2 and TRBJ1-1; 9 bases are a match to TRBD1. Germline values: CDR1 SNHLY, CDR2 FYNNEI. The junction had 4 bases not matched to a gene; V was cut back by 1 base and J by 4 bases. CDR3 length: 15 residues. CDR3 residues: CASSEEGQGITEAFF. In nucleotides, the CDR3 is TGTGCCAGCAGTGAAGAGGGACAGGGAATCACTGAAGCTTTCTTT.

The rearrangement uses TRBV28 and TRBJ2-3; tentative D call: TRBD1 (7 bases). The CDR3 runs to 15 residues. CDR1 is MDHEN, CDR2 SYDVKM, per germline. Trimming removed 6 bases at V and 0 bases at J, with 13 bases between. The CDR3: CASSPGGSSTDTQYF. CDR3 nucleotides: TGTGCCAGCAGCCCAGGGGGGAGTAGCACAGATACGCAGTATTTT.

The chain joins TRBV10-1 to TRBJ1-2; maybe TRBD1 (5 bases). This CDR3 spans 13 amino acids. Germline V gives CDR1 WNHNN, CDR2 SYGVQD (reference sequence). V was shortened by 2 bases and J by 1 base, with 5 bases between the two germline ends. In DNA form, the CDR3 reads TGCGCCAGCAGTGAGGACAGTAACTATGGCTACACCTTC. Its translation: CASSEDSNYGYTF.

The chain has TRBV3-1 (or the pseudogene TRBV3-2) and TRBJ2-7; 7 nucleotides match TRBD1. CDR1 and CDR2 (germline): LGHDT, YNNKEL (reference sequence). This CDR3 has 17 residues. The junction had 8 bases not matched to a gene; V was cut back by 0 bases and J by 0 bases. CDR3 in amino acids: CASSQDWRQGVSYEQYF. In DNA form, the CDR3 reads TGTGCCAGCAGCCAAGATTGGAGGCAGGGGGTCTCCTACGAGCAGTACTTC.